Listed below are T cell receptor beta chains from one sample, sequenced in a study. TCRdb fed the RT-PCR reads into MiXCR, producing one record per CDR3 protein. The sample shows hundreds of thousands of distinct CDR3 sequences, about 14% of them seen only once. The sample taken for sequencing was memory CD4+ T cells from blood. These receptors were obtained from a female donor in good health, serving as a healthy control. CDR3s include the opening cysteine and the closing phenylalanine or tryptophan. D genes are given only for firm matches. Clone size is stated in some rows and not others, as once, few, many or a class when expanded.

TRBV12-3/TRBV12-4,few,TRBJ2-1,TRBD2,TGTGCCAGCAGTTCCCCCCTCCTGCGACTAGCGGGAGTCCCAGGGAGGAATGAGCAGTTCTTC,CASSSPLLRLAGVPGRNEQFF
TRBV5-1,few,TRBJ2-1,TRBD1,TGCGCCAGCAGTTACAATACAGGGGGTCCTAGCTCCTACAATGAGCAGTTCTTC,CASSYNTGGPSSYNEQFF
TRBV20-1,few,TRBJ2-1,TRBD2,TGCAGTGCTAGAGAATTAGCGGGACTCGGGATTTACAATGAGCAGTTCTTC,CSARELAGLGIYNEQFF
TRBV5-4,many,TRBJ2-1,TRBD1,TGTGCCAGCAGCGCCAAGACAGGGGCGTCCGACAATGAGCAGTTCTTC,CASSAKTGASDNEQFF
TRBV5-1,few,TRBJ2-2,.,TGCGCCAGCAGCTTGGACGGAACCGGAGGGGGCGGGGAGCTGTTTTTT,CASSLDGTGGGGELFF
TRBV20-1,.,TRBJ2-1,TRBD2,TGCAGTGCTAGAGCCCTCTTGGGACTAGCGGGAGGATATGAGCAGTTCTTC,CSARALLGLAGGYEQFF
TRBV10-3,many,TRBJ2-2,.,TGTGCCATCAGTGAGTCGAGCGTCACCGGGGAGCTGTTTTTT,CAISESSVTGELFF
TRBV5-4,.,TRBJ2-7,TRBD1,TGTGCCAGCAGCGGGGGACAGGACTCCTACGAGCAGTACTTC,CASSGGQDSYEQYF
TRBV7-9,few,TRBJ2-3,TRBD2,TGTGCCAGCAGCTCCGGGACTAGCGGGCGGGCAGATACGCAGTATTTT,CASSSGTSGRADTQYF
TRBV4-3,.,TRBJ1-4,TRBD1,TGCGCCAGCAGCCCCACCCATTTACAGGGGCATGAAAAACTGTTTTTT,CASSPTHLQGHEKLFF
TRBV12-3/TRBV12-4,.,TRBJ2-6,.,TGTGCCAGCAGTTTCTCCGTCTCTGGGGCCAACGTCCTGACTTTC,CASSFSVSGANVLTF
TRBV3-1,few,TRBJ2-7,TRBD1,TGTGCCAGCAGCCAGAACAGGGGCTACGAGCAGTACTTC,CASSQNRGYEQYF
TRBV20-1,few,TRBJ2-5,TRBD2,TGCAGTGCCCCGGGACTAGCGAGCCAAGAGACCCAGTACTTC,CSAPGLASQETQYF
TRBV14,.,TRBJ1-3,TRBD1,TGTGCCAGCAGCCAAGAACGGAGGACAGGGGGCAAGTGGGACACCATATATTTT,CASSQERRTGGKWDTIYF
TRBV28,few,TRBJ2-1,TRBD2,TGTGCCAGCGATAGGGAGGGGAGGAACAATGAGCAGTTCTTC,CASDREGRNNEQFF
TRBV4-3,many,TRBJ2-2,TRBD2,TGCGCCAGCACCGATACCGGGACTAGCGGGAGAAACACCGGGGAGCTGTTTTTT,CASTDTGTSGRNTGELFF
TRBV2,.,TRBJ1-1,TRBD1,TGTGCCAACAGGGGGAACACTGAAGCTTTCTTT,CANRGNTEAFF
TRBV20-1,once,TRBJ2-7,.,TGCAGTCCCTTTACCGGCGGCATCTACGAGCAGTACTTC,CSPFTGGIYEQYF
TRBV27,.,TRBJ1-2,.,TGTGCCAGCAGCCCTGACGCCCGCCTGAATAACTATGGCTACACCTTC,CASSPDARLNNYGYTF
TRBV3-1,.,TRBJ2-7,TRBD2,TGTGCCAGCAGCTTTTTAGCGGGAGGGCCCCACGAGCAGTACTTC,CASSFLAGGPHEQYF
TRBV24-1,.,TRBJ2-7,.,TGTGCCACTGCCCACGCCGGTTACACCTACGAGCAGTACTTC,CATAHAGYTYEQYF
TRBV18,.,TRBJ2-1,.,TGTGCCAGCTCACCGAACGCCCTGGGGCTTAACGATGAGCAGTTCTTC,CASSPNALGLNDEQFF
TRBV9,many,TRBJ2-1,TRBD1,TGTGCCAGCAGCGTCCAAACCGGGACAGCTCTAAATGAGCAGTTCTTC,CASSVQTGTALNEQFF
TRBV5-1,few,TRBJ2-1,TRBD2,TGCGCCAGCAGCTCGCGGACTAGCGAGAATTTATACAATGAGCAGTTCTTC,CASSSRTSENLYNEQFF
TRBV6-2/TRBV6-3,many,TRBJ2-7,TRBD1,TGTGCCAGCAGTTACCCTCGTCCCGGGACAGGGGGCTACGAGCAGTACTTC,CASSYPRPGTGGYEQYF
TRBV5-1,.,TRBJ2-1,.,TGCGCCAGCAGCGCCACTTGGGGCGGGGTCGGGGATGAGCAGTTCTTC,CASSATWGGVGDEQFF
TRBV4-3,few,TRBJ1-2,.,TGCGCCAGCAGCCAAGGGAGAACAGGGTTCTATGGCTACACCTTC,CASSQGRTGFYGYTF
TRBV20-1,.,TRBJ2-6,.,TGCAGTGCTAGCGGGGTGGACTCCGGGGCCAACGTCCTGACTTTC,CSASGVDSGANVLTF
TRBV3-1,many,TRBJ2-7,.,TGTGCCAGCAGCCAAACGGCTACCGCTGGGGAGCAGTACTTC,CASSQTATAGEQYF
TRBV12-3/TRBV12-4,few,TRBJ2-1,.,TGTGCCAGCAGTTTTGGGGGCCTCCAGGACAATGAGCAGTTCTTC,CASSFGGLQDNEQFF
TRBV7-2,.,TRBJ1-1,.,TGTGCCAGCAGACCAGGGTTTCTGGGCACTGAAGCTTTCTTT,CASRPGFLGTEAFF
TRBV20-1,few,TRBJ1-1,.,TGCAGTGCTAGAGATCGGAGGACACGGCGATGGGTCACTGAAGCTTTCTTT,CSARDRRTRRWVTEAFF
TRBV12-3/TRBV12-4,.,TRBJ1-2,TRBD1,TGTGCCAGCAGTTTAGGGTCGGGCAGGGGGTGGAGGGGCTACACCTTC,CASSLGSGRGWRGYTF